This entry concerns a single T cell receptor beta chain. Its antigen is still unknown. Other nucleotide sequences in the sample specify the same CDR3. These data belong to a study of shared clonotypes between healthy human individuals. Points from the study as a whole: Relative to clonotypes present in all four donors, those not shared had lower generation probabilities.

Germline assignment: CDR1 SGHRS and CDR2 YFSETQ. Deletions cut 0 bases from V and 3 bases from J, with 7 bases between. CDR3 length: 14 residues. It was across several immunoSEQ plates that each subset's genomic DNA was evenly split. TCRdb keeps only in-frame clones here, not all; method: immunoSEQ multiplex PCR. The profile shows millions of clones, 95% of them singletons. Source material: naive CD4+ T cells sorted from blood. Subset noted: CD45RA+ positively selected. This TCR derives from a man younger than 35 in good health. The rearrangement joins TRBV5-1 to TRBJ1-5; D is ambiguous. The CDR3 nucleotides are TGCGCCAGCAGCTTGGAGGGAGCCAATCAGCCCCAGCATTTT. This codes for CASSLEGANQPQHF.